This T cell receptor beta chain was captured in a study of T cell repertoires in Merkel cell carcinoma (dated by TCRdb to between 2018 and 2020). For the wider study: The study excluded patients who had received intralesional immunotherapy or systemic immune checkpoint blockade before the biopsy. The MCPyV-specific clonotypes were initially defined from expanded tumor-infiltrating lymphocytes through tetramer sorting, cloning and paired TCR sequencing. To be included, a subject needed both a diagnosis of MCPyV-positive Merkel cell carcinoma and tumor-infiltrating lymphocytes that had been successfully expanded in vitro. General findings and caveats noted by the study authors: Normal tissue biopsies were not studied.

On this clone itself: Its target antigen remains unknown. Base qualities were left out, and no much larger clone turns up one base away.

Unmatched junction bases come to 7, with V trimmed by 8 bases and J by 3 bases. CDR1 is given as SEHNR and CDR2 as FQNEAQ, both from the germline V gene (reference sequence). The CDR3 holds 14 amino acids from the cysteine to the phenylalanine. Only the CDR3 portion is preserved as DNA: 42 bases, with reading frame beginning at the first base. The immunoSEQ assay was used both to sequence TRB CDR3 from tumor genomic DNA and to process the resulting data. TCRdb took this table from immuneACCESS and kept in-frame rearrangements with V and J called. Such tables lack part of the clones; where checked against another copy, unresolved V genes explain under half of the gap, and the rest is unexplained. The sample data list 13,000 to 15,000 clones, and 76% of these were observed just once. About 15% of the sample goes to the ten largest clones. Study subjects had biopsy-confirmed Merkel cell carcinoma that was MCPyV-positive, and every subject had positive serum antibodies to T-antigen. Genomic DNA was extracted from about 6 adjacent 10-micron frozen tumor sections without cell sorting or culture. About 5 x 5 x 5 mm of tumor biopsy tissue was frozen in optimal cutting temperature compound. In the frozen biopsy, scout sections stained with hematoxylin and eosin confirmed plenty of Merkel cell carcinoma along with infiltrating cells.

The specimen was tumor tissue. Recombination joined TRBV7-9 with TRBJ2-3, with 8 middle bases fitting TRBD2. The source of this sequence is an adult with Merkel cell carcinoma. The bases are TGTGCCAGCGGCCCCGGGGGGGGGACAGATACGCAGTATTTT. The translation is CASGPGGGTDTQYF.